This passage covers 22 T cell receptor beta chains from one sample sequenced in a study of T cell responses to AZD1222 COVID-19 vaccine. Profiling relied on immunoSEQ multiplex PCR, and the TCRdb table lists in-frame clones only, not all of them. The sample lists about 100,000 clones, 80% to 90% occurring once. Material: peripheral blood, obtained on day 0 of AZD1222 vaccination. Receptors originate from an adult in good health.

V and J are TRBV14 and TRBJ1-6, with TRBD1 matching over 7 bases. V trimming: 4 bases; J trimming: 7 bases; junction bases outside the gene matches: 7. The CDR3 runs 15 residues. Germline lookup yields CDR1 SGHDN and CDR2 FVKESK. The CDR3 loop reads CASSLTGEGNSPLHF. The CDR3 DNA is TGTGCCAGCAGCCTAACAGGGGAGGGAAATTCACCCCTCCACTTT.

CDR3 loop: CASRQTFTGVGSPLHF. The CDR3 DNA reads as TGTGCAAGTCGCCAAACCTTCACAGGGGTTGGTTCACCCCTCCACTTT. The chain recombines TRBV12-2 with TRBJ1-6; the listed D gene, TRBD1, was not tested against the DNA. TRBV12-2 is recorded as a pseudogene. The CDR3 has 16 residues.

V gene TRBV7-8 combines with J gene TRBJ2-3; TRBD2 matches 10 bases. With V trimmed by 5 bases and J by 5 bases, 10 bases remained unmatched. The CDR3 contains 16 residues. Per germline, CDR1 SGHVS and CDR2 FQNEAQ. This CDR3 reads CASSKKREGPGDTQYF. CDR3 coding DNA: TGTGCCAGCAGCAAAAAGCGGGAGGGCCCGGGAGATACGCAGTATTTT.

This sequence joins TRBV5-1 and TRBJ1-3, with D tentatively TRBD1 (5 bases). The V and J ends lost 4 bases and 0 bases respectively, with 14 bases between them. The CDR3 consists of 16 residues. CDR1 SGHRS and CDR2 YFSETQ come from the germline V gene. CDR3 nucleotide sequence: TGCGCCAGCAGCGGGGGGACGGGAAACTCTGGAAACACCATATATTTT. The encoded protein is CASSGGTGNSGNTIYF.

This clone showed up just a few times. The chain couples TRBV7-2 to TRBJ2-1; 8 positions agree with TRBD2. The germline CDR1 and CDR2 sequences are SGHTA and FQGNSA. This CDR3 contains 13 residues. With V trimmed by 3 bases and J by 5 bases, 0 bases remained unmatched. The CDR3 DNA sequence: TGTGCCAGCAGCTTTAGCGGGAACAATGAGCAGTTCTTC. This codes for CASSFSGNNEQFF.

V is TRBV5-6 and J is TRBJ2-4; 9 nucleotides line up with TRBD1. The germline V gene encodes CDR1 SGHDT and CDR2 YYEEEE. V was clipped by 4 bases and J by 3 bases; unmatched bases: 5. The CDR3 is 15 residues long. The CDR3 DNA reads as TGTGCCAGCAGCACCACAGGGGGCGACAAAAACATTCAGTACTTC. Protein: CASSTTGGDKNIQYF.

The sample holds one count of this clone. The chain joins TRBV4-1 to TRBJ1-2; D unresolved. Germline CDR1 reads MGHRA; CDR2 reads YSYEKL. CDR3 length equals 14 residues. Trimming stripped 8 bases from V and 6 bases from J, with 19 bases between. The CDR3: CASANSGSWHGYTF. For the CDR3, the DNA is TGCGCCAGCGCTAATTCAGGCAGTTGGCATGGCTACACCTTC.

This clone was counted a single time. The gene calls are TRBV5-1 and TRBJ2-7; D call uncertain. This CDR3 spans 13 amino acids. V lost 0 bases, J lost 4 bases, and 8 bases lay in between. The germline V gene encodes CDR1 SGHRS and CDR2 YFSETQ. For the CDR3, the DNA is TGCGCCAGCAGCTTGGAACTCCGGTACGAGCAGTACTTC. It yields the protein CASSLELRYEQYF.

This clone was recorded a few times. The chain links TRBV5-4 to TRBJ1-2, with 9 bases that match TRBD1. The CDR3 extends over 16 amino acids. The V segment lost 6 bases and the J segment 2 bases; nucleotides outside the gene matches: 11. Germline-derived CDR1 and CDR2 are SGHNT and YYREEE (reference sequence). For the CDR3, the DNA is TGTGCCAGCACCACCCGACGACAGGGGGAAAACTATGGCTACACCTTC. As protein: CASTTRRQGENYGYTF.

The CDR3 sequence: CASALGGPYNEQFF. CDR3 nucleotide sequence: TGTGCCAGCGCCCTAGGGGGTCCCTACAATGAGCAGTTCTTC. The chain combines TRBV7-8 with TRBJ2-1, with D maybe TRBD1 (6 bases). CDR3 length: 14 amino acids. V was shortened by 8 bases and J by 2 bases, with 13 bases between the two germline ends. Germline lookup yields CDR1 SGHVS and CDR2 FQNEAQ.

V usage is TRBV11-2 and J usage is TRBJ1-1, with D perhaps matching TRBD1 (5 bases). The CDR3 consists of 14 residues. CDR1 is SGHAT and CDR2 is FQNNGV in the germline V gene. Between the trimmed V and J ends, which lost 4 bases and 8 bases, there was a span of 17 bases. The CDR3 sequence: CASSSRDLKDEAFF. CDR3 nucleotides: TGTGCCAGCAGCTCACGGGACCTTAAGGACGAAGCTTTCTTT.

This clone was counted once. The chain combines TRBV11-3 with TRBJ2-3, with D possibly matching TRBD2 (6 bases). Germline-derived CDR1 and CDR2 are SGHNT and YENEEA. V lost 6 bases to trimming and J lost 1 base, with 11 bases between them. CDR3 size: 14 residues. The CDR3 coding sequence is TGTGCCAGCAGGCACTCTAGCGGCACAGATACGCAGTATTTT. It encodes CASRHSSGTDTQYF.

The chain uses TRBV7-2 and TRBJ2-7, with 8 positions matching TRBD1. The CDR3 spans 18 residues. The junction had 17 bases not matched to a gene; V was cut back by 5 bases and J by 2 bases. The germline CDR1 and CDR2 sequences are SGHTA and FQGNSA. The CDR3 nucleotides are TGTGCCAGCAGCGCCGAGACGACAGGGGACATAAACGCCTACGAGCAGTACTTC. It specifies CASSAETTGDINAYEQYF.

The rearrangement links TRBV11-1 to TRBJ1-1; D unresolved. Trimming cost V 3 bases and J 0 bases, with 8 bases left between them. CDR1 SGHAT and CDR2 FQDESV come from the germline V gene (reference sequence). The CDR3 loop spans 14 amino acids. The CDR3: CASSFGQLNTEAFF. The CDR3 DNA follows: TGTGCCAGCAGCTTTGGGCAGCTGAACACTGAAGCTTTCTTT.

V usage is TRBV19 and J usage is TRBJ1-5; D not resolved. V was shortened by 3 bases and J by 5 bases, with 5 bases between the two germline ends. Germline values: CDR1 LNHDA, CDR2 SQIVND (reference sequence). The CDR3 runs 12 residues. The CDR3 loop is CASSMKDQPQHF. CDR3 in DNA: TGTGCCAGTAGTATGAAGGATCAGCCCCAGCATTTT. The full variable domain, completed using reference TRBV19 and TRBJ1-5, is DGGITQSPKYLFRKEGQNVTLSCEQNLNHDAMYWYRQDPGQGLRLIYYSQIVNDFQKGDIAEGYSVSREKKESFPLTVTSAQKNPTAFYLCASSMKDQPQHFGDGTRLSIL.

The chain uses TRBV2 and TRBJ1-1; the match to TRBD1 covers 7 bases. The CDR3 loop spans 16 amino acids. Germline CDR1 is SNHLY and CDR2 is FYNNEI. With V trimmed by 6 bases and J by 0 bases, 10 bases remained unmatched. The CDR3 region is CASSRDRDFMNTEAFF. CDR3 DNA sequence: TGTGCCAGCAGCCGTGACAGGGATTTCATGAACACTGAAGCTTTCTTT.

The chain uses TRBV28 and TRBJ2-1; D is ambiguous. Looked up from germline, CDR1 is MDHEN and CDR2 is SYDVKM. V was pared by 8 bases and J by 1 base, with 9 bases between. The CDR3 length is 13 residues. The CDR3 loop is CASSLRSYNEQFF. The CDR3, as DNA: TGTGCCAGCTCCCTTCGGTCCTACAATGAGCAGTTCTTC.

The rearrangement links TRBV12-3 or TRBV12-4 to TRBJ2-5, with D maybe TRBD2 (6 bases). The CDR3 consists of 13 residues. The ends were cut back, 8 bases at V and 5 bases at J, with 15 bases in the middle. The DNA for the CDR3 is TGTGCCAGCGGAGCGGGTCACGGGGAGACCCAGTACTTC. Encoded protein: CASGAGHGETQYF.

The chain combines TRBV5-4 with TRBJ2-3, with D possibly being TRBD1 or TRBD2 (6 bases each). V was shortened by 3 bases and J by 1 base, with 12 bases between the two germline ends. CDR3 length: 15 residues. Germline assignment: CDR1 SGHNT and CDR2 YYREEE (reference sequence). DNA for the CDR3: TGTGCCAGCAGCTCCCGGGGGCCCCGCACAGATACGCAGTATTTT. Its translation is CASSSRGPRTDTQYF.

In this sample, this clone turned up once. This sequence joins TRBV27 and TRBJ2-7, with a tentative D call TRBD1 (5 bases). V was trimmed by 10 bases and J by 2 bases, leaving 18 bases between them. This CDR3 contains 14 residues. In germline, CDR1 is MNHEY, CDR2 SMNVEV (reference sequence). The CDR3 DNA follows: TGTGCCACTTTAGGGGTTGATTATCCCTACGAGCAGTACTTC. Translation: CATLGVDYPYEQYF.

This clone was observed once. V is TRBV6-4 and J is TRBJ2-2; TRBD2 matches 10 bases. Germline V CDR1 and CDR2: MRHNA, SNTAGT. J gave up 1 base and V 4 bases, and 0 bases lay outside the gene matches. The CDR3 extends over 15 amino acids. The chain's CDR3 is CASSGTSGNTGELFF. CDR3 DNA: TGTGCCAGCAGTGGGACTAGCGGGAACACCGGGGAGCTGTTTTTT.

The CDR3 region has the DNA TGTGCCAGCAGCCAACCTCGGGGGGGCGCCTCCACCTTC. Encoded protein: CASSQPRGGASTF. The chain recombines TRBV3-1 (or the pseudogene TRBV3-2) with TRBJ1-2, with D possibly being TRBD1 (6 bases). This CDR3 is 13 amino acids long. CDR1 LGHDT and CDR2 YNNKEL come from the germline V gene (reference sequence). V lost 2 bases and J 13 bases, leaving 17 bases between the germline ends.